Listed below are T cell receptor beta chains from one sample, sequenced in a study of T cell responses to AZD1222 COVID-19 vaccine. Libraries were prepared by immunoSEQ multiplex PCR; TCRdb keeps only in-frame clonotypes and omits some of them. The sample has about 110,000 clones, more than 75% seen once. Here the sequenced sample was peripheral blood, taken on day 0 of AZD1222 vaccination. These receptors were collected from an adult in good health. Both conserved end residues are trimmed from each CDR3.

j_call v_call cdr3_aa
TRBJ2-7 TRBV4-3 ASSQEIAGGYEQY
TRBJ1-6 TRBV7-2 ASSSTGYSPLH
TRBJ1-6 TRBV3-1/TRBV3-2 ASASDRGYSPLH
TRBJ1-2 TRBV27 ASSEGQGGYGYT
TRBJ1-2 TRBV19 ASSVEGAYGYT
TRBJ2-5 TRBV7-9 ASSFLALRETQY
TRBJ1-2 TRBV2 ASSETPRNYGYT
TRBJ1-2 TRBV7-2 ASSVDSLYGYT
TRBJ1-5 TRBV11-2 ASSLGLNQPQH
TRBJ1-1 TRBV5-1 ASSPSPLKNTEAF
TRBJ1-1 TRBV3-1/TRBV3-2 ASSQGRREAF
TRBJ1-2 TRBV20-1 SASNRGRDGYT
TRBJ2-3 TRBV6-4 ASSDLGLRYTQY
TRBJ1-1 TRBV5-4 ASTQAGWRDTEAF
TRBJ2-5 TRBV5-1 ASSGLAGGRETQY
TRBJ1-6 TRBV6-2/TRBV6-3 ASSFNEGEGSPLH
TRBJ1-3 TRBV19 ASSMGARGGSSGNTIY
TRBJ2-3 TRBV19 ASNHRGPTDTQY
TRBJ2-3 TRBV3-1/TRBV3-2 ASSPLGLAADTQY
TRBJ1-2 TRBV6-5 ASSYSKGGYT
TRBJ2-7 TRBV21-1 ASRPDRGHSYEQY
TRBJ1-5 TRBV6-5 ASFGRDTHQPQH
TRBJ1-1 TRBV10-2 ASSPAGGRMNTEAF
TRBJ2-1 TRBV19 ASRKTGPSSYNEQF
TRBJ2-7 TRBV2 ASSVSDRGLITTYEQY
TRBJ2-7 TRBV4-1 ASSHPMGTRNEQY
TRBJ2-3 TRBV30 AWSVSGDGTDTQY
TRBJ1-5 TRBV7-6 ASSPGTGASFSQPQH
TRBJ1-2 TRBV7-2 ASSLAGRGGGYT
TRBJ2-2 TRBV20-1 SAWTGRELF
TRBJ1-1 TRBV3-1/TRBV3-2 ASSQEGGPNTEAF
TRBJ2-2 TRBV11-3 ASSSTANTGELF
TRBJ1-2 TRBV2 ASSEEGQGNYGYT
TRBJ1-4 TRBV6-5 ASSYSMLASNEKLF
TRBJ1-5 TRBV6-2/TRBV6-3 ASSYYGAFWGNQPQH
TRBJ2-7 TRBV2 ASDLGGGYEQY
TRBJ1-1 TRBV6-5 ASRLQGSRAEAF
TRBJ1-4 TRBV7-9 ASSPQGGKLF
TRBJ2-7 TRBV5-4 ASSFEGVGRYEQY
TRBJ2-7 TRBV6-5 ASSDRGYEQY
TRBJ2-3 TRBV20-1 SASERGGTDTQY
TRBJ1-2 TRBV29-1 SVSGQGEHYGYT
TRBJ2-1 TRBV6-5 ASSPSLGHNEQF
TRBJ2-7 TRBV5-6 ASRAGGEYEQY
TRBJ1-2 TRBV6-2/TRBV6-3 ASSPPGRGTGYGYT
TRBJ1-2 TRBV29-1 SARQGNGYT
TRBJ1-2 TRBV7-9 ASSLARQDSYGYT
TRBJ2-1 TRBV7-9 ASIATLRHEQF
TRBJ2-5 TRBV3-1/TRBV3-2 ASSHGRWVY